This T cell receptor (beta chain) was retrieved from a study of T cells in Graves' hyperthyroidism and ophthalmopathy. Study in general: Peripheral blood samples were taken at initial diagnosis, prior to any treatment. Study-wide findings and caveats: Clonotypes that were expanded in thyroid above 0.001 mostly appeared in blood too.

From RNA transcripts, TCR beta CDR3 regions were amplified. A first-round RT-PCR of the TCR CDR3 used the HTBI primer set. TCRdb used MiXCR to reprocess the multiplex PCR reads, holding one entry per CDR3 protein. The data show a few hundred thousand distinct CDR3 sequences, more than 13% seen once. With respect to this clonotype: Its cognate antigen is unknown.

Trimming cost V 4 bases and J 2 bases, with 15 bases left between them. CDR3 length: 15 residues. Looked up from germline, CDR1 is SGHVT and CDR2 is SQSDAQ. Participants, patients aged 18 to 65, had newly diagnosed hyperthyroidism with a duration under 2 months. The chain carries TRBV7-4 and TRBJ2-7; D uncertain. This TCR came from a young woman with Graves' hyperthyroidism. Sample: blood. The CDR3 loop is CASSSHRPLTYEQYF. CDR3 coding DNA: TGTGCCAGCAGCTCTCACCGTCCTCTTACCTACGAGCAGTACTTC. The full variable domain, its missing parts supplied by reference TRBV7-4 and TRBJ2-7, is GAGVSQSPRYKVAKRGRDVALRCDSISGHVTLYWYRQTLGQGSEVLTYSQSDAQRDKSGRPSGRFSAERPERSVSTLKIQRTEQGDSAVYLCASSSHRPLTYEQYFGPGTRLTVT.